This is a list of T cell receptor beta chains from one sample in a study of cytotoxic CD8 clonotypes in ibrutinib-treated CLL. The method was immunoSEQ multiplex PCR; TCRdb's version includes in-frame clones alone and lacks a portion of them. Counted here are about 130,000 clones, 80% to 85% occurring once; the ten biggest clones make up around 3%. This specimen consisted of PBMCs, obtained after 24 months of ibrutinib treatment. The receptor source for this set is a human donor with chronic lymphocytic leukemia. CDR3s include the opening cysteine and the closing phenylalanine or tryptophan. The D gene is left open where the match is weak. Some rows mark clone size as missing; the rest say once, few, many or name a class of expanded clone.

clone_size	v_call	cdr3_length	d_call	j_call	cdr3_aa	cdr3_nt
NA	TRBV5-6	15	NA	TRBJ1-4	CASSLPGSGNEKLFF	TGTGCCAGCAGCCTCCCGGGGTCGGGTAATGAAAAACTGTTTTTT
NA	TRBV5-6	13	NA	TRBJ2-7	CASSKGGKYEQYF	TGTGCCAGCAGCAAGGGGGGAAAATACGAGCAGTACTTC
NA	TRBV29-1	12	TRBD1	TRBJ1-2	CSVGDRVYGYTF	TGCAGCGTTGGGGACAGGGTATATGGCTACACCTTC
NA	TRBV2	14	NA	TRBJ2-5	CASSESGVGETQYF	TGTGCCAGCAGTGAATCAGGGGTTGGCGAGACCCAGTACTTC
NA	TRBV5-5	14	NA	TRBJ1-2	CASSKDRNNYGYTF	TGTGCCAGCAGCAAGGACAGAAATAACTATGGCTACACCTTC
NA	TRBV19	15	TRBD1	TRBJ2-2	CASSIEDRGAGELFF	TGTGCCAGTAGTATAGAGGACAGGGGGGCCGGGGAGCTGTTTTTT
NA	TRBV6-5	16	TRBD1	TRBJ2-2	CASSSGQGINTGELFF	TGTGCCAGCAGTTCCGGACAGGGGATAAACACCGGGGAGCTGTTTTTT
NA	TRBV30	14	NA	TRBJ1-1	CAWSAQTQNTEAFF	TGTGCCTGGAGTGCACAGACCCAGAACACTGAAGCTTTCTTT
NA	TRBV4-3	16	TRBD1	TRBJ1-5	CASSQTTGSGNQPQHF	TGCGCCAGCAGCCAAACGACAGGGTCGGGCAATCAGCCCCAGCATTTT
NA	TRBV6-1	13	NA	TRBJ1-2	CASSGLGAYGYTF	TGTGCCAGCAGTGGGTTGGGAGCTTATGGCTACACCTTC
NA	TRBV5-1	13	TRBD1	TRBJ2-2	CASGQGNTGELFF	TGCGCCAGCGGACAGGGAAACACCGGGGAGCTGTTTTTT
few	TRBV7-9	17	NA	TRBJ1-2	CASSLGKRYPIFFGYTF	TGTGCCAGCAGCTTAGGGAAACGCTATCCTATTTTCTTTGGCTACACCTTC
NA	TRBV28	13	NA	TRBJ2-7	CASSSTFPYEQYF	TGTGCCAGCAGTTCGACCTTTCCCTACGAGCAGTACTTC
NA	TRBV5-1	15	NA	TRBJ1-4	CASSLREATNEKLFF	TGCGCCAGCAGCTTGCGGGAGGCAACTAATGAAAAACTGTTTTTT
NA	TRBV5-1	18	TRBD1	TRBJ1-1	CASSLGRRQGAPNTEAFF	TGCGCCAGCAGCTTGGGTCGGCGACAGGGGGCGCCGAACACTGAAGCTTTCTTT
NA	TRBV5-1	17	NA	TRBJ1-2	CASSLDGGGMWASGYTF	TGCGCCAGCAGCTTGGACGGGGGCGGAATGTGGGCCTCTGGCTACACCTTC
NA	TRBV7-6	15	NA	TRBJ2-2	CASSIMAQRTGELFF	TGTGCCAGCAGCATTATGGCTCAGCGAACCGGGGAGCTGTTTTTT
NA	TRBV7-2	13	NA	TRBJ1-2	CASSRMAGQGYTF	TGTGCCAGCAGCCGAATGGCAGGACAGGGCTACACCTTC
NA	TRBV28	16	TRBD1	TRBJ1-5	CASSLTQGAEGQPQHF	TGTGCCAGCAGTTTAACTCAGGGGGCAGAGGGTCAGCCCCAGCATTTT
NA	TRBV7-9	14	NA	TRBJ2-2	CASSPVYWTGELFF	TGTGCCAGCAGCCCCGTGTACTGGACCGGGGAGCTGTTTTTT